This TCR beta chain appears in the sequencing data of a study of cytomegalovirus exposure and HLA in healthy donors. Study findings and constraints: Immune exposure information comprised only CMV serostatus. As a later analysis showed, a missense DCLRE1C variant was linked to trimming of TCR beta V- and J-genes. Sequencing likely generated an artifact that appeared as a cluster of highly shared sequence variants.

This clone turned up a few times. Antigen specificity is unknown. Germline lookup yields CDR1 ENHRY and CDR2 SYGVKD. The V gene end was trimmed by 1 base and the J gene end by 0 bases; junction bases not matched to a gene: 5. CDR3 length: 16 amino acids. This PCR relied on a set of 60 Vbeta primers and 13 Jbeta primers. TCRdb's copy holds only in-frame clones and misses some; the assay was immunoSEQ multiplex PCR. This sample yields about 90,000 clones, of which around two thirds are seen a single time; around 4% belongs to the top ten. The J gene is TRBJ2-7, the V gene TRBV10-3; TRBD2 aligns across 8 bases. The material sequenced was PBMCs. The TCR sequence derives from a man aged 25 to 45 in good health and CMV-seronegative. CDR3: CAISELHSGASYEQYF. CDR3 nucleotide sequence: TGTGCCATCAGTGAGTTACATAGCGGGGCCTCCTACGAGCAGTACTTC.